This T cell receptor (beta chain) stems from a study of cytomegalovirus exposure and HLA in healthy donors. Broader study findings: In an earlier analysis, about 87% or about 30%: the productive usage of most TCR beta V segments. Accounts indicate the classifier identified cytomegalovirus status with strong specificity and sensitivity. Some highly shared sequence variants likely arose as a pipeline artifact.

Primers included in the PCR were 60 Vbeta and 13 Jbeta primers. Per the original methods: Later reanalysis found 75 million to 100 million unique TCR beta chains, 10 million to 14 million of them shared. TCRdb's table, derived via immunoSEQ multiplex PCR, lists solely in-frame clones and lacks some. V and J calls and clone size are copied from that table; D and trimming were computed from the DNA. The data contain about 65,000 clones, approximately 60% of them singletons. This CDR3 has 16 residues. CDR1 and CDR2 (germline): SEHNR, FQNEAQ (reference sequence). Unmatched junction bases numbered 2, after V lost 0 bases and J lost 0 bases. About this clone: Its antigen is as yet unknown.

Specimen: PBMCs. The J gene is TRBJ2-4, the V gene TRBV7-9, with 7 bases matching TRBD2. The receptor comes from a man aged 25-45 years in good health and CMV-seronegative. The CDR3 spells CASSLAAGVAKNIQYF. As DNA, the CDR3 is TGTGCCAGCAGCTTAGCGGCGGGGGTAGCCAAAAACATTCAGTACTTC.